This T cell receptor beta chain was documented in a study of CD8 T cells in ankylosing spondylitis. Findings and limits, study-wide: A TCR beta motif of fewer than 10 highly homologous variants seemed to mark ankylosing spondylitis blood. In ankylosing spondylitis patients, matched synovial fluid reportedly showed significant enrichment of disease-linked clones. Some of these motif variants have turned up before, in reports on reactive arthritis synovial fluid and blood. As for the disease-linked clones, they showed a CD8+ phenotype and occurred at relatively low frequencies in peripheral blood.

Researchers built TCR beta libraries using quantitative 5'-RACE with molecular barcodes. Each CDR3 protein gets one entry after TCRdb re-called the 5' RACE reads with MiXCR. The table includes over 450,000 distinct CDR3 sequences, approximately 11% detected once. CDR1 and CDR2 (germline): LNHDA, SQIVND (reference sequence). V was cut by 4 bases and J by 10 bases, with 8 bases left in between. The CDR3 has 11 amino acids. Worth noting for this clonotype: Its cognate antigen is unknown.

The receptor comes from a male donor with ankylosing spondylitis. The sample consisted of blood, either unsorted or a sorted T cell fraction (not recorded which). The rearrangement uses TRBV19 and TRBJ2-1; D uncertain. CDR3 region: CASSRVGEQFF. DNA of the CDR3: TGTGCCAGTAGTAGGGTCGGGGAGCAGTTCTTC.